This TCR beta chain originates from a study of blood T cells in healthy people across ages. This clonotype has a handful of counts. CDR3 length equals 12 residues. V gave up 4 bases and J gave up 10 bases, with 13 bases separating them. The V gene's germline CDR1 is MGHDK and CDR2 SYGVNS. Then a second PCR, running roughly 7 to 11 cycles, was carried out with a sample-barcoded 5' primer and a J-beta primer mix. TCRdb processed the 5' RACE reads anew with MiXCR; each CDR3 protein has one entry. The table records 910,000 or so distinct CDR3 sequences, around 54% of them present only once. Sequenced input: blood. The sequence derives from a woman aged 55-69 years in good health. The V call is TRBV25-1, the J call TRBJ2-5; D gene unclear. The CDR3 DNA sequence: TGTGCCAGCAGTGTCTTCTCCGGAAGCCAGTACTTC. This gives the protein CASSVFSGSQYF.